Listed below are T cell receptor beta chains from one sample, sequenced in a study of CD8 T cells in ankylosing spondylitis. Using its own MiXCR run on the 5' RACE reads, TCRdb lists one record per CDR3 protein. The sample holds 670,000 or so distinct CDR3 sequences; around a fifth are singletons and the top ten take approximately 18%. Sequencing was done on a sample of blood, either unsorted or a sorted T cell fraction (not recorded which). The receptors stem from a male donor with ankylosing spondylitis. Both conserved end residues are part of each CDR3. D genes are given only for firm matches. Rows give clone size only sometimes, using once, few, many, or a class for an expanded clone.

V gene	J gene	clone size	D gene	CDR3 DNA	CDR3 protein
TRBV6-5	TRBJ2-7	.	.	TGTGCCAGCAGTTACTTCCCCGGCGCCTACGAGCAGTACTTC	CASSYFPGAYEQYF
TRBV12-3/TRBV12-4	TRBJ2-3	few	.	TGTGCCAGCAGCATTCGCGGCTTTAGCACAGATACGCAGTATTTT	CASSIRGFSTDTQYF
TRBV20-1	TRBJ1-5	many	.	TGCAGTGCTAGAGTCTCTCAAAGCAATCAGCCCCAGCATTTT	CSARVSQSNQPQHF
TRBV12-3/TRBV12-4	TRBJ2-1	few	.	TGTGCCAGCAGTTTTGGGGGGGCGCCCAATGAGCAGTTCTTC	CASSFGGAPNEQFF
TRBV6-6	TRBJ1-5	few	.	TGTGCCAGCAGCCCCAGTAGCAATCAGCCCCAGCATTTT	CASSPSSNQPQHF
TRBV20-1	TRBJ2-5	few	.	TGCAGTGCCCCAAGGGGCCAAGAGACCCAGTACTTC	CSAPRGQETQYF
TRBV2	TRBJ2-7	.	TRBD2	TGTGCCAGCATCCTTAGCGGGGGGGCCATTGACGAGCAGTACTTC	CASILSGGAIDEQYF
TRBV29-1	TRBJ2-3	.	.	TGCAGCGTTGTGGCGGGGACTTCCACAGATACGCAGTATTTT	CSVVAGTSTDTQYF
TRBV6-1	TRBJ1-5	once	.	TGTGCCAGCAGTGAGAGGTGGGCCCCGGGCAATCAGCCCCAGCATTTT	CASSERWAPGNQPQHF
TRBV29-1	TRBJ2-1	.	.	TGCAGCGTAACACCGGGCGGGGTCCCGGATGAGCAGTTCTTC	CSVTPGGVPDEQFF
TRBV5-6	TRBJ1-1	.	.	TGTGCCAGCAGCTCGGCAGCTGGGTACACTGAAGCTTTCTTT	CASSSAAGYTEAFF
TRBV4-3	TRBJ2-3	.	TRBD2	TGCGCCAGCAGCCGCGGACTAGCGGGAGGGCCGGCAGATACGCAGTATTTT	CASSRGLAGGPADTQYF
TRBV29-1	TRBJ1-1	few	.	TGCAGCGTTGAGGGCGGGGGGAACACTGAAGCTTTCTTT	CSVEGGGNTEAFF
TRBV29-1	TRBJ2-2	.	.	TGCAGCGTTGTAAGGGCAGGAGATAACACCGGGGAGCTGTTTTTT	CSVVRAGDNTGELFF
TRBV15	TRBJ2-4	.	.	TGTGCCACCAGCAGGGAGCGGAACATTCAGTACTTC	CATSRERNIQYF
TRBV20-1	TRBJ1-2	few	.	TGCAGTGCTAGAGATGATAACAGCTGGGGCTACACCTTC	CSARDDNSWGYTF
TRBV9	TRBJ2-5	.	.	TGTGCCAGCAGCGTAGATGCGGGGAGGCAAGAGACCCAGTACTTC	CASSVDAGRQETQYF
TRBV12-3/TRBV12-4	TRBJ2-5	.	.	TGTGCCAGCACCTTCGGTCCCGGGGGAGGAGAGACCCAGTACTTC	CASTFGPGGGETQYF
TRBV6-4	TRBJ2-1	.	TRBD2	TGTGCCAGCAGAGCACCCGGGACTAGCGGGGGTCCCTACAATGAGCAGTTCTTC	CASRAPGTSGGPYNEQFF
TRBV9	TRBJ1-1	many	TRBD1	TGTGCCAGCAGCCCACTATCCAGGGGGGGGGCAAGCTGGAACACTGAAGCTTTCTTT	CASSPLSRGGASWNTEAFF
TRBV12-3/TRBV12-4	TRBJ2-7	few	.	TGTGCCAGCAGCGAGGACGAGAACTACGAGCAGTACTTC	CASSEDENYEQYF
TRBV24-1	TRBJ2-6	.	.	TGTGCCACCCCTGAAAACTCTGGGGCCAACGTCCTGACTTTC	CATPENSGANVLTF
TRBV5-1	TRBJ2-1	.	.	TGCGCCAGCAGCTTGGTGGTGGAAGGTCGTCGGTTCTTC	CASSLVVEGRRFF
TRBV2	TRBJ2-1	few	TRBD2	TGTGCCAGCAGTACTACTAGCGGGAGGGGTAATGAGCAGTTCTTC	CASSTTSGRGNEQFF
TRBV20-1	TRBJ1-5	.	.	TGCAGTGCTAGACTTCCCGGGCTTCCGTATGGGCCCCAGCATTTT	CSARLPGLPYGPQHF
TRBV4-1	TRBJ1-1	.	.	TGCGCCAGCAGCCAGAGCAGGGCCACCCAGCCTGAAGCTTTCTTT	CASSQSRATQPEAFF
TRBV27	TRBJ1-1	few	TRBD1	TGTGCCAGCAGTCTGCAGGGGGCGGTGAGTACTGAAGCTTTCTTT	CASSLQGAVSTEAFF
TRBV9	TRBJ2-5	.	.	TGTGCCAGCAGCGTAGGGTCGGCTTTTAGGGCCCAGTACTTC	CASSVGSAFRAQYF
TRBV5-1	TRBJ1-6	.	.	TGCGCCAGCAGGGCGGCAGGGAATTCACCCCTCCACTTT	CASRAAGNSPLHF
TRBV6-1	TRBJ2-3	few	TRBD2	TGTGCCAGCAGTCTCTTACTAGCGGGGAGCACAGATACGCAGTATTTT	CASSLLLAGSTDTQYF
TRBV6-6	TRBJ2-7	.	TRBD1	TGTGCCACCACGGGACAGAGCTCCTACGAGCAGTACTTC	CATTGQSSYEQYF
TRBV15	TRBJ2-1	.	.	TGTGCCACCAGCTTGGGACCCGCGGGGTACAATGAGCAGTTCTTC	CATSLGPAGYNEQFF
TRBV5-1	TRBJ2-2	few	TRBD1	TGCGCCAGCAGCGAGCAGGGGGCCCTCACCGGGGAGCTGTTTTTT	CASSEQGALTGELFF
TRBV3-1	TRBJ2-1	.	.	TGTGCCAGCAGCCCCTGGGGGGCTAACTCCAATGAGCAGTTCTTC	CASSPWGANSNEQFF
TRBV5-5	TRBJ2-6	.	.	TGTGCCAGCATCCTGCTATTACGTTCTGGGGCCAACGTCCTGACTTTC	CASILLLRSGANVLTF
TRBV27	TRBJ1-1	few	.	TGTGCCAGCAGTTTAAAGCGGGGCAGGGACACTGAAGCTTTCTTT	CASSLKRGRDTEAFF
TRBV29-1	TRBJ2-6	few	.	TGCAGCGTTGAAGGGGTGGCTGGGGCCAACGTCCTGACTTTC	CSVEGVAGANVLTF
TRBV18	TRBJ1-6	.	.	TGTGCCAGCTCAGAACAGGGATTCCTTAATTCACCCCTCCACTTT	CASSEQGFLNSPLHF
TRBV5-5	TRBJ1-1	.	.	TGTGCCAGCAGCTTGTTCAAGGGAGTTATGAACACTGAAGCTTTCTTT	CASSLFKGVMNTEAFF
TRBV4-3	TRBJ2-7	few	.	TGCGCCAGCAGCCAAGATCGAGGGTCATCGAGTGGCTACGAGCAGTACTTC	CASSQDRGSSSGYEQYF
TRBV7-2	TRBJ2-7	.	.	TGTGCCAGCAGCTCCACAAAGGGAAACTACGAGCAGTACTTC	CASSSTKGNYEQYF
TRBV5-1	TRBJ2-1	.	TRBD2	TGCGCCAGCAGCTTGAGCGGGGAAATGAATGAGCAGTTCTTC	CASSLSGEMNEQFF
TRBV7-6	TRBJ2-5	.	TRBD1	TGTGCCAGCAGCTTAGGTCCCCTTGACAGGGCCCGACAAGAGACCCAGTACTTC	CASSLGPLDRARQETQYF
TRBV20-1	TRBJ1-6	.	.	TGCAGTGCTAGGGGGGCCGACAGGAATTCACCCCTCCACTTT	CSARGADRNSPLHF
TRBV20-1	TRBJ1-1	.	.	TGCAGTGCTAGACGAGGGGGATCGGCGATGAACACTGAAGCTTTCTTT	CSARRGGSAMNTEAFF
TRBV29-1	TRBJ2-2	once	TRBD2	TGCAGCGTGGGACTAGCGGGAGGGTCCGGGGAGCTGTTTTTT	CSVGLAGGSGELFF
TRBV29-1	TRBJ2-7	.	TRBD1	TGCAGCGTTTGGGACAGGGGCTACGAGCAGTACTTC	CSVWDRGYEQYF
TRBV2	TRBJ2-1	few	.	TGTGCCAGCAGTGAAGTTTTGTTAGGGTACAATGAGCAGTTCTTC	CASSEVLLGYNEQFF
TRBV9	TRBJ1-1	.	TRBD1	TGTGCCAGCAGCCCCAGGGGGTGGTTGAATAAGCATAATCGGAACACTGAAGCTTTCTTT	CASSPRGWLNKHNRNTEAFF
TRBV7-8	TRBJ2-7	few	TRBD2	TGTGCCAGCAGCTTAGCGGGACTAGCGGGAGGGTACGAGCAGTACTTC	CASSLAGLAGGYEQYF
TRBV28	TRBJ2-7	few	TRBD2	TGTGCCAGCAGTTTCTATACTAGCGGGCTCTCCTACGAGCAGTACTTC	CASSFYTSGLSYEQYF
TRBV6-5	TRBJ2-3	.	TRBD1	TGTGCCAGCAGTTACAGGGGGCGCGGCACAGATACGCAGTATTTT	CASSYRGRGTDTQYF